Listed here are 8 T cell receptor beta chains from one sample, sequenced in a study of human T cells and chemical hapten exposure (dated by TCRdb to about 2021). Receptor libraries were prepared by RACE. Sequencing took place on a NextSeq 500. TCRdb passed the public sequencing reads through fastp at Q25 and MiXCR, retaining productive beta sequences. Each CDR3 protein appears once, grouped with its most common genes and DNA. For this sample there are under 300,000 distinct CDR3 sequences; over 7.5% appear just once. The top ten hold 1.2% of the sample. The meaning of the sample's time point label: pre-sensitization, week 0. Sample treatment or condition, as interpreted from the label and publication: therapeutic diphenylcyclopropenone sensitization with weekly scalp DPC. Sample: whole blood, taken in connection with sensitization to the hapten diphenylcyclopropenone (DPC). Receptors originate from a man aged 18 to 29 with alopecia areata. Some clones in this sample may be carry-over from other donors' samples.

The V and J genes are TRBV3-1 and TRBJ2-1, with no clear D. This CDR3 region has 13 residues. In germline, CDR1 is LGHDT, CDR2 YNNKEL (reference sequence). V lost 0 bases and J 6 bases, leaving 6 bases between the germline ends. This CDR3 is CASSQDPFNEQFF. The CDR3, as DNA: TGTGCCAGCAGCCAAGATCCTTTCAATGAGCAGTTCTTC.

This clonotype has ten or more counts. The chain uses TRBV9 and TRBJ2-1; D could derive from TRBD1 or TRBD2 (6 bases each). Germline lookup yields CDR1 SGDLS and CDR2 YYNGEE. The CDR3 loop spans 15 amino acids. Deletions cut 0 bases from V and 7 bases from J, with 14 bases between. The CDR3 protein is CASSVELAQGNEQFF. DNA for the CDR3: TGTGCCAGCAGCGTAGAACTAGCCCAGGGGAATGAGCAGTTCTTC.

The chain joins TRBV12-3 or TRBV12-4 to TRBJ2-1; 7 bases are a match to TRBD2. V was clipped by 5 bases and J by 3 bases; unmatched bases: 10. This CDR3 region has 16 residues. The CDR3 nucleotides are TGTGCCAGCAGTCCCCGGGGGGTCCTACACTACAATGAGCAGTTCTTC. It specifies CASSPRGVLHYNEQFF.

Only a few counts were recorded for this clonotype. V and J are TRBV11-2 and TRBJ1-1; a weak D match, TRBD1 (6 bases). Germline V gene lookup returns CDR1 SGHAT and CDR2 FQNNGV. Trimming stripped 7 bases from V and 5 bases from J, with 14 bases between. This CDR3 is 13 amino acids long. CDR3 residues: CASTLRGGTEAFF. The CDR3 bases are TGTGCCAGCACCCTAAGGGGGGGGACTGAAGCTTTCTTT.

This clonotype was detected ten times or more. The chain couples TRBV28 to TRBJ1-2, with D possibly TRBD1 on 6 matching bases. The V gene's germline CDR1 is MDHEN and CDR2 SYDVKM. V gave up 6 bases and J gave up 4 bases, with 15 bases separating them. This CDR3 is 14 amino acids long. The CDR3, as DNA: TGTGCCAGCAGCCCACCGACAGGCTCCTATGGCTACACCTTC. Encoded protein: CASSPPTGSYGYTF.

This clonotype was seen only a few times. The chain recombines TRBV4-3 with TRBJ1-5; no definite D call. Germline V CDR1 and CDR2: LGHNA, YSLEER. V lost 4 bases, J lost 2 bases, and 12 bases lay in between. This CDR3 contains 15 residues. CDR3 in DNA: TGCGCCAGCAGCCTCCAAAGCGGGGGCAATCAGCCCCAGCATTTT. This encodes CASSLQSGGNQPQHF.

The V and J genes are TRBV5-1 and TRBJ1-2, with D perhaps TRBD1 (5 bases). This CDR3 has 14 amino acids. Germline V gives CDR1 SGHRS, CDR2 YFSETQ. Trimming took 0 bases from V and 5 from J, leaving 11 bases between them. The CDR3 coding sequence is TGCGCCAGCAGCTTGGATACCAGGGATTATGGCTACACCTTC. Amino acids: CASSLDTRDYGYTF.

V is TRBV6-4 and J is TRBJ1-2; D remains unclear. The CDR3 is 13 amino acids. Germline CDR1 is MRHNA and CDR2 is SNTAGT. Trimming cost V 3 bases and J 2 bases, with 7 bases left between them. The CDR3, as DNA: TGTGCCAGCAGTGAGGAGGGAAACTATGGCTACACCTTC. Its protein product is CASSEEGNYGYTF.